This T cell receptor (beta chain) derives from a study of cytomegalovirus exposure and HLA in healthy donors. CDR1 MNHEY and CDR2 SVGAGI come from the germline V gene. Deletions cut 0 bases from V and 5 bases from J, with 14 bases between. The CDR3 has 16 residues. Of note for this clone: Its antigen is unknown.

13 Jbeta primers and 60 Vbeta primers were used for the PCR. The method was immunoSEQ multiplex PCR; TCRdb's version includes in-frame clones alone and lacks a portion of them. The sample lists hundreds of thousands of clones, over 65% occurring once. The study, taken as a whole, reports: A later analysis reportedly found that, within productive TCRs, an Asian-associated ancestry cluster had fewer N-insertions than the mean observed across the roughly 690 donors.

The sequenced sample consisted of PBMCs. This receptor was obtained from a woman aged 60-70 years in good health and CMV-seropositive. The chain employs TRBV6-5 and TRBJ1-5; D gene uncertain. The CDR3 coding sequence is TGTGCCAGCAGTTACTCGAATCCAAACTCCTATCAGCCCCAGCATTTT. This sequence encodes CASSYSNPNSYQPQHF.